Listed here is a single T cell receptor beta chain. The data are from a study of blood T cell repertoires in COVID-19. Across the study: Sample material is recorded as cDNA or gDNA derived from T cells, B-cell-depleted T cells, or PBMCs.

After removal of 8 bases from V and 6 bases from J, the junction contained 9 bases not matched to a gene. The CDR3 contains 15 residues. CDR1 is MRHNA and CDR2 is SNTAGT in the germline V gene. TCRdb keeps only in-frame clones here, not all; method: immunoSEQ multiplex PCR. The sample lists approximately 400,000 clones, roughly 77% occurring once. This TCR was sampled from a human donor with acute or convalescent COVID-19. The donor label of this sample is uncertain. The sequenced sample consisted of peripheral blood. The chain recombines TRBV6-4 with TRBJ2-1, with TRBD1 matching over 11 bases. For the CDR3, the DNA is TGTGCCAGCTCGCTAGGGACAGGGGGAGGCAATGAGCAGTTCTTC. Its translation is CASSLGTGGGNEQFF.